What follows is one TCR beta chain and its context. The antigen is unknown. This sample is part of a study of T cell responses to AZD1222 COVID-19 vaccine. Clones were sequenced by immunoSEQ multiplex PCR, and TCRdb holds only the in-frame ones, with some missing. The table shows 170,000 or so clones, with approximately 92% occurring only once. Study-level results: Repertoires were sampled only after the peak T cell response. Seropositive status at baseline applied to only 5 to 7 AZD1222 recipients. With dominance at 160-218 and 743-854, vaccine-associated CD4 TCRs spanned spike. Most donors were white British, females outnumbered males, and clonal diversity was possibly underestimated.

The V gene end was trimmed by 4 bases and the J gene end by 3 bases; junction bases not matched to a gene: 6. Germline CDR1 GTSNPN, CDR2 SVGIG (reference sequence). The length of the CDR3 is 15 residues. The sequencing here drew on peripheral blood, taken 28 days after the second dose of the MenACWY control vaccine. The chain joins TRBV30 to TRBJ1-4; 9 nucleotides align to TRBD1. This TCR derives from an adult who received the MenACWY meningococcal vaccine as a control. As DNA, the CDR3 is TGTGCCTGGATGTACAGGGGGCTTTCTAATGAAAAACTGTTTTTT. Translation gives CAWMYRGLSNEKLFF. Using reference TRBV30 and TRBJ1-4 for the parts outside the CDR3, the full variable domain is SQTIHQWPATLVQPVGSPLSLECTVEGTSNPNLYWYRQAAGRGLQLLFYSVGIGQISSEVPQNLSASRPQDRQFILSSKKLLLSDSGFYLCAWMYRGLSNEKLFFGSGTQLSVL.